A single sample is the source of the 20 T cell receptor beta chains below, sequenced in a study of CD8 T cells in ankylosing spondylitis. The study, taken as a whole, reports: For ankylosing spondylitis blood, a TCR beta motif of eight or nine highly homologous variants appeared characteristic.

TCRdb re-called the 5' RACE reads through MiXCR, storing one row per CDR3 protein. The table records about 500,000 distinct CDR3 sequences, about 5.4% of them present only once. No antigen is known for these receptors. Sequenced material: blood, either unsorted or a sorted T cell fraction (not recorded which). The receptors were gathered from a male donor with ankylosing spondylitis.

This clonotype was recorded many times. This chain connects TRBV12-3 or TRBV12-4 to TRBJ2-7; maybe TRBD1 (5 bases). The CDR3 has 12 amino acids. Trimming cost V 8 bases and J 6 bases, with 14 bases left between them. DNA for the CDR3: TGTGCCAGCGGGTTCTGGGGCCCCGAGCAGTACTTC. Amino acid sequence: CASGFWGPEQYF.

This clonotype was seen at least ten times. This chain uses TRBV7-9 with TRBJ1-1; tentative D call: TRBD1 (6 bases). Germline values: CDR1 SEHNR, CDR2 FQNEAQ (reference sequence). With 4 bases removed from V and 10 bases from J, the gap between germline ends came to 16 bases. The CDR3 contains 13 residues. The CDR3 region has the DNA TGTGCCAGCAGCTCTAGACAGGAGATTTTAGCTTTCTTT. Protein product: CASSSRQEILAFF.

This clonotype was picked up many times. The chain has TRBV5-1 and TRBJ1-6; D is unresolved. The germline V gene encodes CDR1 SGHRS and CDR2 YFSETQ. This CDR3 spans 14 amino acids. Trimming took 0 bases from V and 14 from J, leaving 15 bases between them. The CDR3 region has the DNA TGCGCCAGCAGCTTGGGTACAGCTCAATTCACCCTCCACTTT. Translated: CASSLGTAQFTLHF. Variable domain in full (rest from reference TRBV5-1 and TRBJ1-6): KAGVTQTPRYLIKTRGQQVTLSCSPISGHRSVSWYQQTPGQGLQFLFEYFSETQRNKGNFPGRFSGRQFSNSRSEMNVSTLELGDSALYLCASSLGTAQFTLHFGNGTRLTVT.

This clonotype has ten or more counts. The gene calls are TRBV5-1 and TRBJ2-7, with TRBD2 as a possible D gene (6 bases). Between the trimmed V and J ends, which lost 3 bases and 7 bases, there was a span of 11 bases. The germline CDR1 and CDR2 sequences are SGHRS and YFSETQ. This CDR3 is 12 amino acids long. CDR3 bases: TGCGCCAGCAGCTCTAATCGGGGGGAGCAGTACTTC. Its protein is CASSSNRGEQYF.

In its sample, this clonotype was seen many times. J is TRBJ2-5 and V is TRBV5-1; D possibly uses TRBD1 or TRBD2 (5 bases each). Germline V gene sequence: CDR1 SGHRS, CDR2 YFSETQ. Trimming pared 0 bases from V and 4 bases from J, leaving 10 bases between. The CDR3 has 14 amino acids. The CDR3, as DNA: TGCGCCAGCAGCTTGGGTACAGGAGGAGAGACCCAGTACTTC. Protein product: CASSLGTGGETQYF.

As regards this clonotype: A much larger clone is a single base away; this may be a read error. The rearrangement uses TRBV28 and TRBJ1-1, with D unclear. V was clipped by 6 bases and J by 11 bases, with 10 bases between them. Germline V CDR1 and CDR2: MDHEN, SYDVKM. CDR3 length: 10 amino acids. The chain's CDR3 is CASSYARAFF. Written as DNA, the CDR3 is TGTGCCAGCAGCTATGCGAGGGCTTTCTTT.

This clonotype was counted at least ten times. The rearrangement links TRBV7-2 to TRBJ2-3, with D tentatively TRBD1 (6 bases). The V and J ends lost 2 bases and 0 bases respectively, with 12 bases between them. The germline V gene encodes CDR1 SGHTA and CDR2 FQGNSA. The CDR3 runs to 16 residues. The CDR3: CASSLWDTASTDTQYF. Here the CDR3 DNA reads TGTGCCAGCAGCTTATGGGACACAGCTAGCACAGATACGCAGTATTTT.

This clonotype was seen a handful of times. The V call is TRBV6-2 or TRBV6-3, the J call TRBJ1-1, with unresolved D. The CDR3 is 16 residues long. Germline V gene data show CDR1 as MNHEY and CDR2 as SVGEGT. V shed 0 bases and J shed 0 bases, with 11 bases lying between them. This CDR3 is CASSYSALALNTEAFF. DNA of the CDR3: TGTGCCAGCAGTTACTCGGCTCTCGCTTTGAACACTGAAGCTTTCTTT.

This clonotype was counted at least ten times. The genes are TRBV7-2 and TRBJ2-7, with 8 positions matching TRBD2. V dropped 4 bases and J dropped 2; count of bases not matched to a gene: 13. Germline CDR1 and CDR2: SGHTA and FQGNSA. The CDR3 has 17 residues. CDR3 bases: TGTGCCAGCAGCTCCGGGACTAGACCAGGCCGCCCCTACGAGCAGTACTTC. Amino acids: CASSSGTRPGRPYEQYF.

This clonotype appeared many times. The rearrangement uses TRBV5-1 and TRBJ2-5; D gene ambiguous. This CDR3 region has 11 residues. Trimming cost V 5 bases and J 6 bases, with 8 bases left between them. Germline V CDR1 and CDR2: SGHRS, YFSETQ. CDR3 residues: CASSGFQTQYF. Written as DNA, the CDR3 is TGCGCCAGCAGTGGATTCCAGACCCAGTACTTC.

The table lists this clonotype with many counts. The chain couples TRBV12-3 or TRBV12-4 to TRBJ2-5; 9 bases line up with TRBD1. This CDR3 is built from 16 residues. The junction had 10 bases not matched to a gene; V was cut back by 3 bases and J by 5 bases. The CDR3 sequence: CASSFGTGRFSETQYF. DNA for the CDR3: TGTGCCAGCAGTTTCGGGACAGGGAGGTTTTCGGAGACCCAGTACTTC.

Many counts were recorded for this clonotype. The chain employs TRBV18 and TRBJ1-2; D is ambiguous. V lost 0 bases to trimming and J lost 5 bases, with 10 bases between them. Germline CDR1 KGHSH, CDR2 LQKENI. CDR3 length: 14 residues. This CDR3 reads CASSPPGRVYGYTF. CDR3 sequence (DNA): TGTGCCAGCTCACCACCGGGTAGAGTTTATGGCTACACCTTC.

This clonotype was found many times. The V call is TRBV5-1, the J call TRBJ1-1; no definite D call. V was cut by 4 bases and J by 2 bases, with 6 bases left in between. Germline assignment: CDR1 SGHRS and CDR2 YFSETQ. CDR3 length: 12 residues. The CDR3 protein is CASSGVNTEAFF. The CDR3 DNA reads TGCGCCAGCAGCGGAGTAAACACTGAAGCTTTCTTT. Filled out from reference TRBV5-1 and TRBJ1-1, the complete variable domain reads KAGVTQTPRYLIKTRGQQVTLSCSPISGHRSVSWYQQTPGQGLQFLFEYFSETQRNKGNFPGRFSGRQFSNSRSEMNVSTLELGDSALYLCASSGVNTEAFFGQGTRLTVV.

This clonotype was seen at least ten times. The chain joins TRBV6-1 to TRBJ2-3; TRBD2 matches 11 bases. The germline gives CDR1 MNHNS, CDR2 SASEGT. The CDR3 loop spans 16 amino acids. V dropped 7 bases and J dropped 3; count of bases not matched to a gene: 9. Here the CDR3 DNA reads TGTGCCAGCATCCAAACTAGCGGGAGTCTGACAGATACGCAGTATTTT. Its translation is CASIQTSGSLTDTQYF.

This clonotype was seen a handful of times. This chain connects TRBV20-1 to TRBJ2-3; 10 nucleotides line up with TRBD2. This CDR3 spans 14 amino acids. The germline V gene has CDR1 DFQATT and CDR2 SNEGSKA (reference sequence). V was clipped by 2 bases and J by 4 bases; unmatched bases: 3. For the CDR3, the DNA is TGCAGTGCTAGACTAGCGGGAGTCGCAGATACGCAGTATTTT. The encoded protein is CSARLAGVADTQYF.

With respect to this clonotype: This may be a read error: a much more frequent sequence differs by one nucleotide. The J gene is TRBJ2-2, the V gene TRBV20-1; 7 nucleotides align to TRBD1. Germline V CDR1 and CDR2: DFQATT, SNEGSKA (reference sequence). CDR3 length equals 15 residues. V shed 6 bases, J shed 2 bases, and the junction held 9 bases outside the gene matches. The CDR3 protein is CSASDRERNTGELFF. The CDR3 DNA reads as TGCAGTGCGAGCGACAGGGAGAGAAACACCGGGGAGCTGTTTTTT.

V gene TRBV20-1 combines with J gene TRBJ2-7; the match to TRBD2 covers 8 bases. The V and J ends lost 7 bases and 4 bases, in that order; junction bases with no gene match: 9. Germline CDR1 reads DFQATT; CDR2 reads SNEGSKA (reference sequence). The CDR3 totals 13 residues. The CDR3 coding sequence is TGCAGTGAGGGAACTAGCGGTTGGTACGAGCAGTACTTC. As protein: CSEGTSGWYEQYF.

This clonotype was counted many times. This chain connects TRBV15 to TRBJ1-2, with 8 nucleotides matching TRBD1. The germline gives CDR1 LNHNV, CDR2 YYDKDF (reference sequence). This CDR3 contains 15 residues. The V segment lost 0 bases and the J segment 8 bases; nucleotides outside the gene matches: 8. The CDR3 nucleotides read TGTGCCACCAGCAGAGATGGCCAGGGGGCAGTAGGCTACACCTTC. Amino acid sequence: CATSRDGQGAVGYTF.

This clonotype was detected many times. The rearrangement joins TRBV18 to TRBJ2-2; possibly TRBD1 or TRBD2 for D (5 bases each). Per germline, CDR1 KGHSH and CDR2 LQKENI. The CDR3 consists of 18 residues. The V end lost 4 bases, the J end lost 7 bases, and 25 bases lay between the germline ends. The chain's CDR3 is CASSLRTSGTANSGELFF. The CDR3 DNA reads TGTGCCAGCTCACTAAGAACCTCAGGGACGGCCAATAGCGGGGAGCTGTTTTTT.

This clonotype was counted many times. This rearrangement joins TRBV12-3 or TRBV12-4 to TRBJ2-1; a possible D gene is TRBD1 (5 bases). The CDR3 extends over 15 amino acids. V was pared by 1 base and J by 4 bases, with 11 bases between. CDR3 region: CASSLGGGLYNEQFF. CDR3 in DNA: TGTGCCAGCAGTTTAGGGGGCGGCCTTTACAATGAGCAGTTCTTC.